This T cell receptor (beta chain) is from a study of CD8+CD57+ T cells in acquired aplastic anemia. Across the study: An average of 3.2 ug of DNA was obtained from sorted CD4+ and CD8+ cells. Overall study results and limits: Common to patients and controls were roughly 30 CD8+ CDR3 sequences.

By flow cytometry, patients selected for sequencing had shown an expansion of CD8+CD57+ cells. V shed 5 bases, J shed 10 bases, and the junction held 14 bases outside the gene matches. The CDR3 runs 16 residues. Genomic DNA constituted the template upon which TCR beta VDJ and CDR3 profiling was performed. TCRdb fed the reads into MiXCR, producing one record per CDR3 protein. The sample comprises approximately 190,000 distinct CDR3 sequences, more than 45% of which are singletons, and approximately 9.7% rests with the top ten. Regarding this clonotype: Its specificity is unknown.

Sample: sorted CD4+, CD8+, or CD8+CD57+ T cells (not recorded which) from PBMCs. The chain has TRBV12-3 or TRBV12-4 and TRBJ2-3, with 11 nucleotides matching TRBD2. The source of this sequence is a human donor with aplastic anemia. In DNA, the CDR3 is TGTGCCAGCAGTCCTCAGACACTAGCGGGAGACGGTGCGCAGTATTTT. Its translation: CASSPQTLAGDGAQYF.